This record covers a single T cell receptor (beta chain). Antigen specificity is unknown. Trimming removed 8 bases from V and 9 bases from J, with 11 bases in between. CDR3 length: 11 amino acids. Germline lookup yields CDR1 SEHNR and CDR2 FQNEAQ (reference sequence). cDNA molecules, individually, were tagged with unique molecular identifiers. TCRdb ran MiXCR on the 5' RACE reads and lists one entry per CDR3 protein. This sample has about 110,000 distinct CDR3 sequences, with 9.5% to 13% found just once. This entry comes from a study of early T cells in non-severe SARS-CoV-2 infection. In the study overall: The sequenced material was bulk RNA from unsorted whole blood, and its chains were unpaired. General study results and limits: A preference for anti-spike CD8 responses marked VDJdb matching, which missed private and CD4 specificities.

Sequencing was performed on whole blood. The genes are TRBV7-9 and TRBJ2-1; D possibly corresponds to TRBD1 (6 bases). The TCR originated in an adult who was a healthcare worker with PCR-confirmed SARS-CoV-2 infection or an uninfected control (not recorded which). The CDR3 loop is CASDRFGEQFF. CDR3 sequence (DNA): TGTGCCAGCGACAGGTTTGGTGAGCAGTTCTTC. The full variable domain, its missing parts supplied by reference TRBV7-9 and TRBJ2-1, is DTGVSQNPRHKITKRGQNVTFRCDPISEHNRLYWYRQTLGQGPEFLTYFQNEAQLEKSRLLSDRFSAERPKGSFSTLEIQRTEQGDSAMYLCASDRFGEQFFGPGTRLTVL.